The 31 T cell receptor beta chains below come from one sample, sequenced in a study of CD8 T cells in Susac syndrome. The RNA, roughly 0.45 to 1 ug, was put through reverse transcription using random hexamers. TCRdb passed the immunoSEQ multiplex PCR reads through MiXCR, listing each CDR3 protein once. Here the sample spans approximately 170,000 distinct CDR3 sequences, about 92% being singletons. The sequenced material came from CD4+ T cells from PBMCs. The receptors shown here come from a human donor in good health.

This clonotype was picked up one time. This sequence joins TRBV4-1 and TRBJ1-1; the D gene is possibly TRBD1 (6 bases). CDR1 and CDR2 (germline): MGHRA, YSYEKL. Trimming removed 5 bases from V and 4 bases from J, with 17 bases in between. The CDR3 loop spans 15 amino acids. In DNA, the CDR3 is TGCGCCAGCAGCGTTAGTGATGGAGGGGGCACTGAAGCTTTCTTT. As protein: CASSVSDGGGTEAFF.

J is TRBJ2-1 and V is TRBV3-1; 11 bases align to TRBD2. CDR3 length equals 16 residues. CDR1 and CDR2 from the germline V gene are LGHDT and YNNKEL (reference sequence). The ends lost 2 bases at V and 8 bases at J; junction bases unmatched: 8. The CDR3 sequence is CASSQPLAGGYYEQFF. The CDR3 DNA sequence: TGTGCCAGCAGCCAACCGCTAGCGGGAGGCTATTATGAGCAGTTCTTC.

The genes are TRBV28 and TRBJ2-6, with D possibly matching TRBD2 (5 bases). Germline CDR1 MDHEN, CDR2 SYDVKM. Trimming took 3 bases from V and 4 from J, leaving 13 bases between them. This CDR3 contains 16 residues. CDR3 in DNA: TGTGCCAGCAGTTTGCCAGTGAGCGGAGGGGCCAACGTCCTGACTTTC. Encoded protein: CASSLPVSGGANVLTF.

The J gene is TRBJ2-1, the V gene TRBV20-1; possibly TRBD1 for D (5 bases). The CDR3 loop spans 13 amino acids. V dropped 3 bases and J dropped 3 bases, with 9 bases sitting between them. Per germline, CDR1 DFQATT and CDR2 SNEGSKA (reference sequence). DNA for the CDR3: TGCAGTGCTAGGGGGCCCAACTACAATGAGCAGTTCTTC. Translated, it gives CSARGPNYNEQFF.

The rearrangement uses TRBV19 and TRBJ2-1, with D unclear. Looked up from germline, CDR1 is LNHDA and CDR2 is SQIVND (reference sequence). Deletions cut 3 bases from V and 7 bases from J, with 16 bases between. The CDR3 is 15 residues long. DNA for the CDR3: TGTGCCAGTAGTATCCAGAAGGACGGTCTAAATGAGCAGTTCTTC. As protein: CASSIQKDGLNEQFF.

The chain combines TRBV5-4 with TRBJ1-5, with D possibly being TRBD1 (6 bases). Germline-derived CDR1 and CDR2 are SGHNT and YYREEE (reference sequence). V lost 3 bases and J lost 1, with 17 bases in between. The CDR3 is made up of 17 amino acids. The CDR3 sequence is CASSYATGSGSNQPQHF. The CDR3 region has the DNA TGTGCCAGCAGCTATGCAACAGGGAGTGGAAGCAATCAGCCCCAGCATTTT.

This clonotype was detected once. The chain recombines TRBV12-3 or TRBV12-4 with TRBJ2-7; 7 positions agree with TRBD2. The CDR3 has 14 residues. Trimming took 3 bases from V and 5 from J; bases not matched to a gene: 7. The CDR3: CASSFQAGRDEQYF. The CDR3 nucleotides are TGTGCCAGCAGTTTTCAGGCAGGGAGGGACGAGCAGTACTTC.

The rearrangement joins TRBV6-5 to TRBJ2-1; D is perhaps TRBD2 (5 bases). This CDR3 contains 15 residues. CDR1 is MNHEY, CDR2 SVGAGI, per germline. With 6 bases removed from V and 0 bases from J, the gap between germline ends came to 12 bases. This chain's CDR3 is CASRLAFPSYNEQFF. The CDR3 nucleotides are TGTGCCAGCAGATTAGCGTTCCCCTCCTACAATGAGCAGTTCTTC.

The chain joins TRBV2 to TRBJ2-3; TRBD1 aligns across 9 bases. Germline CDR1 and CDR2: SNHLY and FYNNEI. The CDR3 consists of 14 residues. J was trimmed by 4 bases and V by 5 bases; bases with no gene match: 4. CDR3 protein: CASSSGQGADTQYF. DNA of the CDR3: TGTGCCAGCAGTTCGGGACAGGGCGCAGATACGCAGTATTTT.

CDR3 region: CASSQVGSAHDKTQYF. The DNA for the CDR3 is TGCGCCAGCAGCCAAGTCGGGTCGGCTCACGATAAGACCCAGTACTTC. The V call is TRBV4-1, the J call TRBJ2-5; D unclear. V was shortened by 1 base and J by 6 bases, with 18 bases between the two germline ends. Germline V gene data show CDR1 as MGHRA and CDR2 as YSYEKL. The CDR3 extends over 16 amino acids.

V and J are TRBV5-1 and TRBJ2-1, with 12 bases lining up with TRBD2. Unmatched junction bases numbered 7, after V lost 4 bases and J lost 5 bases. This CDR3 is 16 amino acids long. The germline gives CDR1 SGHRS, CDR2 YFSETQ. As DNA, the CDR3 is TGCGCCAGCAGCCATCTACTAGCGGGAGGTAACAATGAGCAGTTCTTC. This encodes CASSHLLAGGNNEQFF.

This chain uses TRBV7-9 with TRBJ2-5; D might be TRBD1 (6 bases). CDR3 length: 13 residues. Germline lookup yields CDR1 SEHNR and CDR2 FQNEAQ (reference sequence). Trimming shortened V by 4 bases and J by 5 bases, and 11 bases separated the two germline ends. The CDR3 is CASSSRGYETQYF. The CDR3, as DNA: TGTGCCAGCAGCTCCAGGGGATACGAGACCCAGTACTTC.

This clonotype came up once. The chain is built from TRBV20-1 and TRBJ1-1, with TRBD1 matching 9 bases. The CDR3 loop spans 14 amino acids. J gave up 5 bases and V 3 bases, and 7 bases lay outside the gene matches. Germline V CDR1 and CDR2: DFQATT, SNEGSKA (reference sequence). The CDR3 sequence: CSARDRGRKTEAFF. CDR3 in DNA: TGCAGTGCTAGGGACAGGGGAAGAAAGACTGAAGCTTTCTTT.

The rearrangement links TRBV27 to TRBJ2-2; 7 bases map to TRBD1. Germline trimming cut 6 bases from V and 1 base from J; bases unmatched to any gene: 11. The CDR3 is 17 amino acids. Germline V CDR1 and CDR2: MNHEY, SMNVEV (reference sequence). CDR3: CASSTMLGTENTGELFF. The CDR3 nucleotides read TGTGCCAGCAGCACCATGCTCGGGACAGAGAACACCGGGGAGCTGTTTTTT.

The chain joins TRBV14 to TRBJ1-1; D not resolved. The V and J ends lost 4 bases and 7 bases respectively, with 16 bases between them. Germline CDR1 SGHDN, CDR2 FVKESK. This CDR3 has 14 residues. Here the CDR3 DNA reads TGTGCCAGCAGCCCCGGGCCCCGGACCCTTGAAGCTTTCTTT. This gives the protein CASSPGPRTLEAFF.

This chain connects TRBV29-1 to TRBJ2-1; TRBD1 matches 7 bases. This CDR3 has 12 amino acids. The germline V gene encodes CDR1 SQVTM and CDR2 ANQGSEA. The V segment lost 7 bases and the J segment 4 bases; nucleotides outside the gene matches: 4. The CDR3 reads CSGGQEYNEQFF. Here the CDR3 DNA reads TGCAGCGGTGGACAGGAGTACAATGAGCAGTTCTTC.

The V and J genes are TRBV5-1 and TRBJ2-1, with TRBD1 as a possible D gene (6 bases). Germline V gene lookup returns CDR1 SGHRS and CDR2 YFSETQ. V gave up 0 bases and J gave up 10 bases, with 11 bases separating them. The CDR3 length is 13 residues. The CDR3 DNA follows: TGCGCCAGCAGCTTGGAGCAGGGGACGGAGCAGTTCTTC. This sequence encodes CASSLEQGTEQFF.

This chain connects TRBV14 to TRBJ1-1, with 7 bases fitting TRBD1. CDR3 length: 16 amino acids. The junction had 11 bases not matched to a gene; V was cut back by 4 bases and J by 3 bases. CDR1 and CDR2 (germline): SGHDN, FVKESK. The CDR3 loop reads CASSRQGGILYTEAFF. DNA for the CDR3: TGTGCCAGCAGCCGGCAGGGGGGAATACTGTACACTGAAGCTTTCTTT.

The CDR3: CASSQVGGRAYEQYF. In nucleotides, the CDR3 is TGTGCCAGCAGCCAAGTGGGGGGGAGGGCCTACGAGCAGTACTTC. The chain employs TRBV3-1 and TRBJ2-7; TRBD2 matches at 7 bases. V gave up 1 base and J gave up 2 bases; unmatched junction bases: 5. The CDR3 loop spans 15 amino acids. The V gene's germline CDR1 is LGHDT and CDR2 YNNKEL (reference sequence).

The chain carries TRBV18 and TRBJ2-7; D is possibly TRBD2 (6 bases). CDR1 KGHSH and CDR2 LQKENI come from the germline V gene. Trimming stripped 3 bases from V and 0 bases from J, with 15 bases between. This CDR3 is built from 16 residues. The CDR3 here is CASSPVAGISSYEQYF. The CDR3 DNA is TGTGCCAGCTCACCCGTGGCGGGAATTAGCTCCTACGAGCAGTACTTC.

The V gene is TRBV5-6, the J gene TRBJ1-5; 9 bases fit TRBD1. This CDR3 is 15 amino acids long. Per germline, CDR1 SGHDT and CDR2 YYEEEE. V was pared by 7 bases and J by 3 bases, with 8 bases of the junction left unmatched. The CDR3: CASGTGGPFNQPQHF. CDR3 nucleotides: TGTGCCAGCGGAACAGGGGGCCCTTTCAATCAGCCCCAGCATTTT.

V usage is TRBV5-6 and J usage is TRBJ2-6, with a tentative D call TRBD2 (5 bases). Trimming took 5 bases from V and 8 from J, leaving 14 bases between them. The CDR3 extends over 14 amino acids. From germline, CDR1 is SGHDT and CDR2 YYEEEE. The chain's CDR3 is CASRRTGKSNVLTF. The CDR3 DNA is TGTGCCAGCAGACGGACTGGGAAGTCCAACGTCCTGACTTTC.

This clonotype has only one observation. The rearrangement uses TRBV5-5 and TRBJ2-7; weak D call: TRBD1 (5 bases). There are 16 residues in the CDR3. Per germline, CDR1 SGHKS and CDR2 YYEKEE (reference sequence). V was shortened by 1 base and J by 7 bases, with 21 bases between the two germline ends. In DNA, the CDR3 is TGTGCCAGCAGCTTGTTCACAGGCGTCAGGATGGAGGAGCAGTACTTC. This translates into CASSLFTGVRMEEQYF.

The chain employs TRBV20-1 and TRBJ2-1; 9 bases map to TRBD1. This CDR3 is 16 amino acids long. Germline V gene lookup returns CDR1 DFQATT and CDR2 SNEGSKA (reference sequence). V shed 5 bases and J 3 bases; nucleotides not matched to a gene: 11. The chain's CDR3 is CSAQNRLTGGYNEQFF. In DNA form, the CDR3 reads TGCAGTGCTCAAAACCGATTGACAGGGGGCTACAATGAGCAGTTCTTC.

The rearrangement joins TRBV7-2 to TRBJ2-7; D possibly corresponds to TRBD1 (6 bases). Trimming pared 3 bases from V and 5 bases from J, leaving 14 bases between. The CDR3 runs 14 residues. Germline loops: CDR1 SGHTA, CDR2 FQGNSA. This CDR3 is CASSLEQGYHEQYF. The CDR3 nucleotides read TGTGCCAGCAGCTTGGAACAGGGATACCACGAGCAGTACTTC.

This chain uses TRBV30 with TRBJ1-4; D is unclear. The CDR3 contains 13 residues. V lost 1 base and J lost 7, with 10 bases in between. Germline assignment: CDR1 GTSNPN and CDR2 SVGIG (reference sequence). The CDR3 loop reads CAWSGGRLEKLFF. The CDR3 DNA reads TGTGCCTGGAGTGGAGGGAGACTTGAAAAACTGTTTTTT.

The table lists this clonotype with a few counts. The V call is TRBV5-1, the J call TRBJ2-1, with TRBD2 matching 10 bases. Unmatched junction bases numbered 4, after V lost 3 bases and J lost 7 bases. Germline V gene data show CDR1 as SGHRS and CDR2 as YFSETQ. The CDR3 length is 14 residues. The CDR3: CASSYLAGDNEQFF. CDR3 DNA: TGCGCCAGCAGCTACCTAGCGGGAGATAATGAGCAGTTCTTC.

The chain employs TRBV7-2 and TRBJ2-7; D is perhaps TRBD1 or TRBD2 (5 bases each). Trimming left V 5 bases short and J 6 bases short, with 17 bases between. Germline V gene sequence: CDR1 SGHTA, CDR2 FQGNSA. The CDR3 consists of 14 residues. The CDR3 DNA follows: TGTGCCAGCAGCCCGGGACGGCTTCCCAGCGAGCAGTACTTC. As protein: CASSPGRLPSEQYF.

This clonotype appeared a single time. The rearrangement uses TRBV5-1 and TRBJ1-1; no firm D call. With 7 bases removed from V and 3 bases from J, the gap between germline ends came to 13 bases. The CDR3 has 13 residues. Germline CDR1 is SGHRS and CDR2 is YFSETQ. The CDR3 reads CASRIEGDTEAFF. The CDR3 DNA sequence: TGCGCCAGCCGGATTGAGGGCGACACTGAAGCTTTCTTT.

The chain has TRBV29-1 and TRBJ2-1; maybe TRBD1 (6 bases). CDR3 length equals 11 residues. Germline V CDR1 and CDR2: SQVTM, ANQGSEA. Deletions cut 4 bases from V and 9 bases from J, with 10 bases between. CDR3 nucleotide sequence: TGCAGCGTTGGGGGGACAAGTGAGCAGTTCTTC. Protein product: CSVGGTSEQFF.

CDR3 coding DNA: TGTGCCAGCAGTGTACCCAGCGGGGGGGAAGGATGGCCCACAGATACGCAGTATTTT. Its protein product is CASSVPSGGEGWPTDTQYF. The chain couples TRBV6-1 to TRBJ2-3; 10 bases are a match to TRBD2. This CDR3 spans 19 amino acids. V trimming: 4 bases; J trimming: 2 bases; junction bases outside the gene matches: 15. CDR1 and CDR2 from the germline V gene are MNHNS and SASEGT.